This T cell receptor (beta chain) emerged from a study of shared clonotypes between healthy human individuals (dated by TCRdb to between 2020 and 2021). In the study overall: A couple of women and a few men aged 18 to 49 years were included in the cohort. Each donor's leukapheresis produced roughly between roughly 0.85 and 9.5 billion PBMCs. The study deeply sequenced blood TCR repertoires of five healthy adults to estimate repertoire size and the extent of clonotype sharing between individuals. Per donor, three plates each were used for CD4 naive and CD4 memory, two for CD8 naive, and one for CD8 memory. Libraries were prepared and TCR repertoires were sequenced by different laboratories using diverse techniques, in order to increase sequencing depth and limit assay-specific biases.

Points the paper makes about the study in general: Incomplete sequencing was indicated by rarefaction of sorted-subset datasets, despite the large sequencing depth. Because the study included only a small number of donors, the genetic and exposure-history diversity represented was limited. About 4.5% of naive CD4, 3.5% of naive CD8, 2.3% of memory CD4, and 0.35% to 0.5% of memory CD8 clonotypes were shared across a handful of donors. Higher generation probabilities were observed for clonotypes shared by all four sorted-subset donors than for non-shared clonotypes. Sampling was limited to blood, and TCR repertoires in tissue likely differ from TCR repertoires in blood. Pairwise subsampling led to the expectation that sequencing depth would affect the degree of clonotype sharing among donors. Estimated clonotype richness was generally larger for naive than for memory subsets.

Using the deep immunoSEQ assay, TCR CDR3 regions were amplified from genomic DNA by multiplex PCR. For each cell subset, the extracted genomic DNA was distributed evenly across all wells of several immunoSEQ 96-well plates, and each plate served as one replicate. Each replicate PCR for sorted subsets received about 210 ng genomic DNA, equal to tens of thousands of T cell genomes. Purified libraries were quantified with a Qubit 3.0 fluorometer, sized on a Bioanalyzer 2100, and re-quantified with the KAPA Library Quantification kit. A separate single-read 150-cycle Illumina NextSeq 550 flow cell was used to sequence each immunoSEQ 96-well plate. The original pipeline was this. Because only junctional sequences without quality scores were contained in the immunoSEQ output, filtering matching that applied to full-length reads could not be performed. To assign V/J genes and CDR3, sequences were annotated against IMGT germline references using PyIR, a Python wrapper for IgBLAST v1.9. Reads were filtered out if the reads had weak V/J assignments (E-value above 1e-6), no CDR3, stop codons, out-of-frame junctions, or ambiguous translated residues. V3J clonotypes were defined as sequences sharing the same inferred V gene, J gene, and CDR3 amino acid sequence. Percentage overlap between repertoires was calculated by dividing the number of shared unique clonotypes by the size of the smaller repertoire. Repertoire richness was assessed with RTK rarefaction, the Chao1 estimator, and Recon v2.1 estimates of unobserved clonotypes. OLGA was used to compute generation probabilities for all TCRbeta clonotypes that the gDNA method yielded from a handful of donors. TCRdb obtained this table from immuneACCESS and retained in-frame rearrangements with V and J assigned. These tables miss some clones; where compared with another copy, unresolved V genes account for less than half of the shortfall, and the remainder is unexplained. That table furnishes V, J and clone size, whereas the DNA furnished D and trimming. This sample gives approximately 600,000 clones in total; roughly 95% of them show up just once. The top ten hold over 0.095% of the sample.

For the CD8 naive samples, CD45RO-negative cells were positively selected for CCR7, yielding a CD45RA+CCR7+ population from which TemRA cells were excluded. Donors were healthy HIV-negative adults with no recently reported acute infections or vaccinations. Every donor was a Caucasian adult living in Nashville, Tennessee, USA. Blood was obtained by leukapheresis, after which PBMCs were separated by Ficoll-Histopaque density gradient centrifugation and cryopreserved in liquid nitrogen vapor phase. Analytical flow cytometry was used to check the purity and quantity of each magnetically sorted T cell population. From each sorted fraction, genomic DNA was isolated and quantified by UV absorbance on a Nanodrop 2000c. CDR1 and CDR2 are read off the germline V gene (reference sequence) as SGHKS and YYEKEE. The V and J ends are trimmed by 1 base and 5 bases, leaving 27 bases between them. From its cysteine to its phenylalanine, the CDR3 spans 19 amino acids. Only the CDR3 DNA is retained, 57 bases long and in frame from the first base.

For this clone: Its antigen remains unidentified. Per-nucleotide qualities are absent, and no much larger clonotype sits a single base away.

The chain is encoded by TRBV5-5 joined to TRBJ1-2; a tentative D match to TRBD1 spans 5 bases. The TCR sequence derives from a woman aged 25 to 39 in good health. The specimen sequenced was naive CD8+ T cells sorted from blood. According to the study, the label for this sample's cell subset or site signals: CD45RA+CCR7+. CDR3 loop: CASSLPRPSAGYQRYGYTF. The DNA is as follows: TGTGCCAGCAGCTTGCCCCGCCCTTCCGCAGGGTATCAACGGTATGGCTACACCTTC.